Listed below are T cell receptor beta chains from one sample, sequenced in a study of cytomegalovirus exposure and HLA in healthy donors. The table came from immunoSEQ multiplex PCR; TCRdb's copy has only in-frame clones and leaves some out. The sample has 110,000 to 150,000 clones, 75% seen once. Specimen: PBMCs. The receptors come from a man in his thirties or forties in good health and CMV-seronegative. Each CDR3 is given with its conserved first and last residue. A D gene is named only where the DNA matches it firmly. Clone size appears in some rows only: once, few, many, or a class for an expanded clone.

>NA|NA|TRBJ1-1|TRBV7-6
CASSLEGQSVFF
TGTGCCAGCAGCTTAGAAGGACAGAGCGTTTTCTTT
>NA|TRBD1|TRBJ2-7|TRBV7-2
CASSLGTGAYEQYF
TGTGCCAGCAGCTTAGGGACAGGAGCCTACGAGCAGTACTTC
>NA|NA|TRBJ1-5|TRBV30
CAWSRDNQPQHF
TGTGCCTGGAGTCGAGACAATCAGCCCCAGCATTTT
>NA|NA|TRBJ1-3|TRBV25-1
CASSWARNTIYF
TGTGCCAGCAGTTGGGCTCGAAACACCATATATTTT
>NA|NA|TRBJ2-5|TRBV29-1
CSVGPQFLVETQYF
TGCAGCGTTGGACCACAGTTCCTTGTGGAGACCCAGTACTTC
>NA|NA|TRBJ2-7|TRBV28
CASSLIVTAYEQYF
TGTGCCAGCAGTTTAATTGTCACAGCCTACGAGCAGTACTTC
>NA|TRBD1|TRBJ2-1|TRBV7-9
CASSLRGAGQGNEQFF
TGTGCCAGCAGCTTAAGGGGAGCGGGACAGGGTAATGAGCAGTTCTTC
>NA|NA|TRBJ1-6|TRBV5-4
CASSQNTGTLNSPLHF
TGTGCCAGCAGCCAGAATACCGGGACACTCAATTCACCCCTCCACTTT
>NA|NA|TRBJ1-5|TRBV2
CASSDSQGIRSNQPQHF
TGTGCCAGCAGTGATAGTCAGGGTATTCGTAGCAATCAGCCCCAGCATTTT
>few|NA|TRBJ2-2|TRBV5-4
CASSSTGSGGGELFF
TGTGCCAGCAGCTCGACAGGCTCGGGAGGCGGGGAGCTGTTTTTT
>NA|TRBD2|TRBJ2-7|TRBV27
CASRDGGGSYEQYF
TGTGCCAGCAGAGACGGGGGAGGGTCCTACGAGCAGTACTTC
>few|TRBD2|TRBJ2-3|TRBV4-1
CASSQASGDSTDTQYF
TGCGCCAGCAGCCAGGCCAGCGGGGATAGCACAGATACGCAGTATTTT
>NA|TRBD1|TRBJ1-1|TRBV5-1
CASSYYRGSTEAFF
TGCGCCAGCAGCTATTACAGGGGATCCACTGAAGCTTTCTTT
>NA|TRBD1|TRBJ1-4|TRBV5-1
CASSSNRQGTNEKLFF
TGCGCCAGCAGCTCTAATCGACAGGGAACTAATGAAAAACTGTTTTTT
>NA|TRBD1|TRBJ1-4|TRBV7-2
CASNKPGQGYEKLFF
TGTGCCAGCAACAAACCGGGACAGGGGTATGAAAAACTGTTTTTT
>NA|NA|TRBJ2-5|TRBV5-1
CASSLTGEQYF
TGCGCCAGCAGCTTAACGGGAGAGCAGTACTTC
>NA|NA|TRBJ2-1|TRBV19
CASSIYPGFSSYNEQFF
TGTGCCAGTAGTATCTATCCGGGGTTTAGCTCCTACAATGAGCAGTTCTTC
>NA|NA|TRBJ1-2|TRBV6-5
CASWQVSYGYTF
TGTGCCAGTTGGCAGGTGTCCTATGGCTACACCTTC
>few|TRBD1|TRBJ2-7|TRBV7-8
CASSQGQVTYEQYF
TGTGCCAGCAGCCAGGGACAGGTGACTTACGAGCAGTACTTC
>once|TRBD2|TRBJ2-7|TRBV20-1
CSGREAYEQYF
TGCAGCGGGAGGGAAGCCTACGAGCAGTACTTC
>NA|NA|TRBJ1-2|TRBV4-1
CASSPGGGVDYGYTF
TGCGCCAGCAGCCCGGGGGGCGGAGTCGACTATGGCTACACCTTC
>NA|NA|TRBJ2-7|TRBV11-3
CASSLGRGSYEQYF
TGTGCCAGCAGCTTAGGGAGGGGCTCCTACGAGCAGTACTTC
>few|NA|TRBJ1-1|TRBV4-2
CASSHPTFLTGRGEAFF
TGTGCCAGCAGCCATCCAACATTCCTCACAGGGAGAGGTGAAGCTTTCTTT
>few|NA|TRBJ1-5|TRBV6-1
CASSEVSRDQPQHF
TGTGCCAGCAGTGAAGTGAGTCGGGATCAGCCCCAGCATTTT
>NA|TRBD2|TRBJ2-3|TRBV7-2
CASSLGTSGRAGTDTQYF
TGTGCCAGCAGCTTAGGGACTAGCGGGAGAGCGGGCACAGATACGCAGTATTTT
>NA|NA|TRBJ1-4|TRBV7-2
CASSFAGTNEKLFF
TGTGCCAGCAGCTTCGCGGGGACTAATGAAAAACTGTTTTTT
>NA|TRBD1|TRBJ1-1|TRBV19
CASSIVRESVTGPNTEAFF
TGTGCCAGTAGTATAGTCAGAGAATCGGTGACAGGGCCGAACACTGAAGCTTTCTTT
>NA|NA|TRBJ2-3|TRBV7-9
CASPPLALTDTQYF
TGTGCCTCCCCACCTCTAGCGTTGACAGATACGCAGTATTTT
>few|TRBD1|TRBJ1-5|TRBV30
CAWSETGNNQPQHF
TGTGCCTGGAGTGAGACAGGGAACAATCAGCCCCAGCATTTT
>NA|TRBD1|TRBJ2-5|TRBV19
CASRQPGQGRETQYF
TGTGCCAGTAGGCAACCGGGACAGGGGCGAGAGACCCAGTACTTC
>NA|NA|TRBJ2-1|TRBV6-6
CASGEDSLPNHEQFF
TGTGCCAGCGGTGAGGACAGTCTCCCCAATCATGAGCAGTTCTTC
>NA|NA|TRBJ1-5|TRBV19
CASSDILQPQHF
TGTGCCAGTAGCGACATCCTTCAGCCCCAGCATTTT
>once|TRBD1|TRBJ2-7|TRBV5-6
CASSWSRDRLGEQYF
TGTGCCAGCAGCTGGTCCCGGGACAGGTTGGGTGAGCAGTACTTC
>NA|NA|TRBJ2-1|TRBV19
CASSIGFGGGLSYNEQFF
TGTGCCAGTAGTATAGGGTTCGGCGGGGGCCTTTCCTACAATGAGCAGTTCTTC
>NA|TRBD1|TRBJ1-2|TRBV6-5
CASSKTGAGYTF
TGTGCCAGCAGCAAGACAGGGGCCGGCTACACCTTC
>NA|TRBD1|TRBJ2-7|TRBV7-9
CASSPPTGGSSYEQYF
TGTGCCAGCAGCCCCCCGACAGGGGGGAGCTCCTACGAGCAGTACTTC
>NA|TRBD1|TRBJ1-5|TRBV27
CASSSYSGTEPHQPQHF
TGTGCCAGCAGTTCCTACTCCGGGACAGAACCCCATCAGCCCCAGCATTTT
>NA|NA|TRBJ1-1|TRBV2
CASEGESNTEAFF
TGTGCCAGCGAAGGGGAATCGAACACTGAAGCTTTCTTT
>NA|TRBD1|TRBJ2-7|TRBV5-1
CASSEVTGLSANEQYF
TGCGCCAGCAGCGAAGTGACAGGGCTGTCGGCTAACGAGCAGTACTTC
>NA|NA|TRBJ2-2|TRBV28
CASASTGDTGELFF
TGTGCTTCAGCATCTACCGGAGACACCGGGGAGCTGTTTTTT
>few|NA|TRBJ2-7|TRBV6-5
CASSVSRKGGYEQYF
TGTGCCAGCAGCGTTTCCCGTAAAGGGGGCTACGAGCAGTACTTC
>NA|NA|TRBJ1-1|TRBV5-6
CASSFADRLNTEAFF
TGTGCCAGCAGCTTCGCGGACAGACTGAACACTGAAGCTTTCTTT
>once|TRBD2|TRBJ2-1|TRBV18
CASSPGSSGGEQFF
TGTGCCAGCTCACCGGGTTCTAGCGGGGGGGAGCAGTTCTTC
>few|TRBD1|TRBJ1-4|TRBV7-9
CASSYRDRGGEKLFF
TGTGCCAGCAGCTACCGGGACAGGGGGGGTGAAAAACTGTTTTTT
>NA|NA|TRBJ1-4|TRBV6-6
CASSYSSGNEKLFF
TGTGCCAGCAGTTACTCGTCAGGGAATGAAAAACTGTTTTTT
>NA|TRBD1|TRBJ1-1|TRBV7-9
CASSFYQGGTEAFF
TGTGCCAGCAGCTTCTACCAGGGGGGCACTGAAGCTTTCTTT
>few|NA|TRBJ2-1|TRBV10-3
CAISGQRIGNEQFF
TGTGCCATCAGTGGACAGAGGATCGGAAATGAGCAGTTCTTC
>few|NA|TRBJ2-2|TRBV7-8
CASSLKLGGLFF
TGTGCCAGCAGCTTAAAACTGGGGGGGCTGTTTTTT
>NA|TRBD1|TRBJ1-2|TRBV5-1
CASSLTSPGTVYGYTF
TGCGCCAGCAGCTTGACTTCCCCCGGGACAGTCTATGGCTACACCTTC
>NA|NA|TRBJ1-6|TRBV5-1
CASSLGGGDSPLHF
TGCGCCAGCAGCTTAGGAGGGGGGGATTCACCCCTCCACTTT
>once|NA|TRBJ1-1|TRBV10-3
CASSQAQANTEAFF
TGTGCCAGCAGTCAGGCACAGGCGAACACTGAAGCTTTCTTT
>few|NA|TRBJ2-3|TRBV5-6
CASSQDLVRTDTQYF
TGTGCCAGCAGCCAAGACTTGGTTCGCACAGATACGCAGTATTTT
>NA|NA|TRBJ2-2|TRBV29-1
CSVKGRGDTGELFF
TGCAGCGTAAAAGGCAGGGGAGACACCGGGGAGCTGTTTTTT
>NA|NA|TRBJ2-5|TRBV5-1
CASSLSPGFETQYF
TGCGCCAGCAGCTTGAGTCCCGGGTTTGAGACCCAGTACTTC
>NA|TRBD1|TRBJ2-2|TRBV2
CASSLQGHTGELFF
TGTGCCAGCAGTCTACAGGGGCATACCGGGGAGCTGTTTTTT